Listed below are T cell receptor beta chains from one sample, sequenced in a study of blood T cell repertoires in COVID-19. Only in-frame clones appear in the TCRdb table, and some are missing; sequencing was by immunoSEQ multiplex PCR. The sample gives 65,000 to 95,000 clones, over 65% of which show up once; approximately 5.7% is in the top ten. Sequencing was carried out using peripheral blood. The receptors derive from a man aged 45-65 years with active or convalescent COVID-19. Both conserved end residues are part of each CDR3. Each record gives: D gene, clone size, V gene, J gene, CDR3 protein, CDR3 DNA. A D gene is named only where the DNA matches it firmly. Where a row states a size, it is once, few, many or the class of an expanded clone; other rows omit it.

d_call: -
clone_size: -
v_call: TRBV10-2
j_call: TRBJ2-5
cdr3_aa: CASSEGGLRETQYF
cdr3_nt: TGCGCCAGCAGTGAGGGGGGCCTGAGGGAGACCCAGTACTTC

d_call: TRBD1
clone_size: -
v_call: TRBV3-1/TRBV3-2
j_call: TRBJ1-4
cdr3_aa: CASSLRGTGGGEKLFF
cdr3_nt: TGTGCCAGCAGCCTTAGGGGGACAGGGGGCGGAGAAAAACTGTTTTTT

d_call: -
clone_size: -
v_call: TRBV9
j_call: TRBJ1-1
cdr3_aa: CASSQVNREAFF
cdr3_nt: TGTGCCAGCAGTCAAGTAAACCGGGAGGCTTTCTTT

d_call: -
clone_size: -
v_call: TRBV13
j_call: TRBJ2-7
cdr3_aa: CASSLGESYEQYF
cdr3_nt: TGTGCCAGCAGCTTAGGGGAGTCCTACGAGCAGTACTTC

d_call: TRBD1
clone_size: -
v_call: TRBV5-6
j_call: TRBJ1-3
cdr3_aa: CASSPGQGSSSGNTIYF
cdr3_nt: TGTGCCAGCAGCCCTGGACAGGGGAGTAGCTCTGGAAACACCATATATTTT

d_call: TRBD1
clone_size: once
v_call: TRBV12-3/TRBV12-4
j_call: TRBJ1-2
cdr3_aa: CASSPGTGSGYTF
cdr3_nt: TGTGCCAGCAGTCCAGGGACAGGGAGCGGCTACACCTTC

d_call: TRBD1
clone_size: -
v_call: TRBV6-1
j_call: TRBJ1-2
cdr3_aa: CASSDRGQGRGLGYTF
cdr3_nt: TGTGCCAGCAGTGACCGCGGACAGGGAAGGGGGTTAGGCTACACCTTC

d_call: TRBD2
clone_size: -
v_call: TRBV7-2
j_call: TRBJ2-1
cdr3_aa: CASSLGPQRGEQFF
cdr3_nt: TGTGCCAGCAGCTTAGGTCCTCAGCGGGGGGAGCAGTTCTTC

d_call: -
clone_size: -
v_call: TRBV7-2
j_call: TRBJ2-1
cdr3_aa: CASSEQDNEQFF
cdr3_nt: TGTGCCAGCAGCGAACAGGACAATGAGCAGTTCTTC

d_call: -
clone_size: -
v_call: TRBV5-6
j_call: TRBJ2-1
cdr3_aa: CASSWGQTYNEQFF
cdr3_nt: TGTGCCAGCAGCTGGGGACAAACCTACAATGAGCAGTTCTTC

d_call: -
clone_size: -
v_call: TRBV6-5
j_call: TRBJ1-1
cdr3_aa: CASSYYAGLNTEAFF
cdr3_nt: TGTGCCAGCAGTTACTATGCAGGTTTGAACACTGAAGCTTTCTTT

d_call: -
clone_size: once
v_call: TRBV12-3/TRBV12-4
j_call: TRBJ1-4
cdr3_aa: CASHQGPEVFF
cdr3_nt: TGTGCCAGCCATCAGGGGCCGGAAGTCTTTTTT

d_call: -
clone_size: -
v_call: TRBV3-1/TRBV3-2
j_call: TRBJ2-7
cdr3_aa: CASSQDNQAGQYF
cdr3_nt: TGTGCCAGCAGCCAAGATAACCAGGCGGGGCAGTACTTC

d_call: -
clone_size: -
v_call: TRBV19
j_call: TRBJ2-4
cdr3_aa: CASSAPPTTGAKNIQYF
cdr3_nt: TGTGCCAGTAGCGCCCCACCTACAACCGGGGCCAAAAACATTCAGTACTTC

d_call: TRBD1
clone_size: -
v_call: TRBV19
j_call: TRBJ1-1
cdr3_aa: CASSTGNNGQGEAFF
cdr3_nt: TGTGCCAGTAGTACGGGCAACAACGGACAGGGTGAAGCTTTCTTT

d_call: TRBD1
clone_size: -
v_call: TRBV11-2
j_call: TRBJ2-2
cdr3_aa: CASSLVQGATGELFF
cdr3_nt: TGTGCCAGCAGCTTAGTACAGGGGGCGACGGGGGAGCTGTTTTTT

d_call: -
clone_size: -
v_call: TRBV7-9
j_call: TRBJ1-5
cdr3_aa: CASSPGGNQPQHF
cdr3_nt: TGTGCCAGCAGTCCCGGGGGGAATCAGCCCCAGCATTTT

d_call: -
clone_size: many
v_call: TRBV5-4
j_call: TRBJ2-7
cdr3_aa: CASSLPGKVYEQYF
cdr3_nt: TGTGCCAGCAGCTTACCCGGGAAGGTCTACGAGCAGTACTTC

d_call: TRBD1
clone_size: -
v_call: TRBV29-1
j_call: TRBJ1-3
cdr3_aa: CSVEGTGGNTIYF
cdr3_nt: TGCAGCGTTGAAGGGACAGGGGGAAACACCATATATTTT

d_call: -
clone_size: few
v_call: TRBV18
j_call: TRBJ1-1
cdr3_aa: CASSAGENNEAFF
cdr3_nt: TGTGCCAGCTCGGCAGGGGAAAATAACGAAGCTTTCTTT

d_call: -
clone_size: -
v_call: TRBV7-2
j_call: TRBJ1-5
cdr3_aa: CASSLSAGFDQPQHF
cdr3_nt: TGTGCCAGCAGCTTAAGCGCAGGGTTCGATCAGCCCCAGCATTTT

d_call: -
clone_size: -
v_call: TRBV5-1
j_call: TRBJ2-2
cdr3_aa: CASSRNRASGELFF
cdr3_nt: TGCGCCAGCAGCAGAAACAGGGCCAGCGGGGAGCTGTTTTTT

d_call: -
clone_size: -
v_call: TRBV5-1
j_call: TRBJ1-1
cdr3_aa: CASSLGGTTSAEAFF
cdr3_nt: TGCGCCAGCAGCTTGGGTGGGACAACCTCGGCTGAAGCTTTCTTT

d_call: TRBD2
clone_size: -
v_call: TRBV3-1/TRBV3-2
j_call: TRBJ2-1
cdr3_aa: CASSQEGLSFF
cdr3_nt: TGTGCCAGCAGCCAAGAGGGACTATCGTTCTTC

d_call: TRBD2
clone_size: -
v_call: TRBV5-1
j_call: TRBJ2-3
cdr3_aa: CASSLLAGPDTQYF
cdr3_nt: TGCGCCAGCAGCTTGCTAGCGGGGCCAGATACGCAGTATTTT

d_call: TRBD2
clone_size: -
v_call: TRBV3-1/TRBV3-2
j_call: TRBJ2-2
cdr3_aa: CASTPWSGGDTGELFF
cdr3_nt: TGTGCCAGCACCCCATGGAGCGGGGGGGATACCGGGGAGCTGTTTTTT

d_call: -
clone_size: -
v_call: TRBV5-1
j_call: TRBJ2-7
cdr3_aa: CASSSAYEQYF
cdr3_nt: TGCGCCAGCAGCTCAGCCTACGAGCAGTACTTC

d_call: TRBD2
clone_size: -
v_call: TRBV18
j_call: TRBJ2-7
cdr3_aa: CASSPRVAGGGEQYF
cdr3_nt: TGTGCCAGCTCACCTCGGGTAGCGGGAGGAGGGGAGCAGTACTTC

d_call: -
clone_size: -
v_call: TRBV6-2/TRBV6-3
j_call: TRBJ2-3
cdr3_aa: CASSYRGLTDTQYF
cdr3_nt: TGTGCCAGCAGTTACAGGGGATTGACAGATACGCAGTATTTT

d_call: -
clone_size: -
v_call: TRBV5-6
j_call: TRBJ2-5
cdr3_aa: CASTPLRTNSQETQYF
cdr3_nt: TGTGCCAGCACGCCACTCAGGACAAACTCACAAGAGACCCAGTACTTC

d_call: -
clone_size: -
v_call: TRBV3-1/TRBV3-2
j_call: TRBJ1-2
cdr3_aa: CASSQGLGGYGYTF
cdr3_nt: TGTGCCAGCAGCCAAGGGCTAGGAGGGTATGGCTACACCTTC

d_call: TRBD2
clone_size: -
v_call: TRBV6-2/TRBV6-3
j_call: TRBJ2-3
cdr3_aa: CASSYDQRGGDTQYF
cdr3_nt: TGTGCCAGCAGTTACGACCAGCGGGGGGGAGATACGCAGTATTTT

d_call: TRBD2
clone_size: -
v_call: TRBV4-1
j_call: TRBJ2-5
cdr3_aa: CASSQEIAGGRETQYF
cdr3_nt: TGCGCCAGCAGCCAAGAAATAGCGGGGGGGAGGGAGACCCAGTACTTC

d_call: TRBD2
clone_size: -
v_call: TRBV3-1/TRBV3-2
j_call: TRBJ2-5
cdr3_aa: CASSRLAGHKGRETQYF
cdr3_nt: TGTGCCAGCAGCAGACTAGCGGGTCATAAAGGAAGAGAGACCCAGTACTTC